This TCR beta chain was found in a study of identical twins. CDR3 length equals 14 residues. V was shortened by 3 bases and J by 0 bases, with 9 bases between the two germline ends. This clonotype was counted ten times or more. Each CDR3 protein gets one entry after TCRdb re-called the 5' RACE reads with MiXCR. The data contain roughly 220,000 distinct CDR3 sequences, 6% to 7% of them singletons. This sample was shared with a second study, whose subject was T cells expressing NK-cell markers.

This sequence was found in a woman aged 18-30 years in good health. The chain carries TRBV12-3 or TRBV12-4 and TRBJ2-7; tentatively, D is TRBD1 (5 bases). Sequencing was performed on CD8+ T cells sorted from blood. The CDR3 is CASSFGAASYEQYF. For the CDR3, the DNA is TGTGCCAGCAGTTTTGGGGCAGCCTCCTACGAGCAGTACTTC.